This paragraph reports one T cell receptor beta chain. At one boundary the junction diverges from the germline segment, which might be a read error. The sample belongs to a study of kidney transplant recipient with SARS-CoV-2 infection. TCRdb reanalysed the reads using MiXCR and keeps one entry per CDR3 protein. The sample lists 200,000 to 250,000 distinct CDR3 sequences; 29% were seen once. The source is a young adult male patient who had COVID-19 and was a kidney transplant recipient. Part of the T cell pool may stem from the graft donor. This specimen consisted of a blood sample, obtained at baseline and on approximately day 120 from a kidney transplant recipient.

In nucleotides, the CDR3 is TGTGTCAGTAGTTTGGGGGACAGGGGGTTCAATGAGCAGTTCTTC. This translates into CVSSLGDRGFNEQFF. This chain links TRBV19 with TRBJ2-1; 11 nucleotides align to TRBD1. The germline gives CDR1 LNHDA, CDR2 SQIVND (reference sequence). The length of the CDR3 is 15 residues.